These 32 T cell receptor beta chains were all obtained from the same sample, sequenced in a study of human T cells and chemical hapten exposure. TCRdb reanalysed the RACE reads using MiXCR and keeps one entry per CDR3 protein. The sample records more than 90,000 distinct CDR3 sequences, roughly a tenth being singletons. Time point meaning: patch test 1, 2 weeks after DPC sensitization. Treatment of the sample: therapeutic diphenylcyclopropenone sensitization with weekly scalp DPC. Sequencing was performed on whole blood, taken in connection with sensitization to the hapten diphenylcyclopropenone (DPC). These receptors originate from a man between 40 and 49 years old with alopecia areata. Some clones in this sample may be carry-over from other donors' samples.

The chain uses TRBV7-2 and TRBJ2-6; D unclear. Germline CDR1 is SGHTA and CDR2 is FQGNSA. CDR3 length equals 15 residues. V was clipped by 6 bases and J by 0 bases, with 9 bases between them. The DNA of the CDR3 is TGTGCCAGCAGAAACGCTGGCTCTGGGGCCAACGTCCTGACTTTC. Its protein product is CASRNAGSGANVLTF.

V gene TRBV5-1 combines with J gene TRBJ1-3, with unresolved D. The CDR3 is 16 amino acids. Germline-derived CDR1 and CDR2 are SGHRS and YFSETQ. V was pared by 4 bases and J by 0 bases, with 14 bases between. The CDR3 spells CASSPDYPNSGNTIYF. The CDR3 nucleotides read TGCGCCAGCAGCCCCGACTACCCGAACTCTGGAAACACCATATATTTT.

In its sample, this clonotype was seen a few times. V is TRBV7-2 and J is TRBJ2-2, with 11 bases fitting TRBD2. V shed 0 bases, J shed 9 bases, and the junction held 6 bases outside the gene matches. Germline loops: CDR1 SGHTA, CDR2 FQGNSA. There are 16 residues in the CDR3. CDR3 sequence reads: CASSLALAGGFRELFF. The CDR3 DNA sequence: TGTGCCAGCAGCTTAGCTCTAGCGGGAGGCTTCAGGGAGCTGTTTTTT.

The J gene is TRBJ2-2, the V gene TRBV19, with TRBD2 matching 15 bases. The CDR3 is 19 amino acids. V was pared by 4 bases and J by 5 bases, with 11 bases of the junction left unmatched. CDR1 and CDR2 (germline): LNHDA, SQIVND (reference sequence). CDR3 sequence (DNA): TGTGCCAGTAGTACCCTGGGACTAGCGGGAGGACTTAGGACCGGGGAGCTGTTTTTT. This gives the protein CASSTLGLAGGLRTGELFF.

This clonotype was counted a few times. The chain employs TRBV20-1 and TRBJ1-4; D perhaps matches TRBD1 (5 bases). The ends were cut back, 1 base at V and 3 bases at J, with 6 bases in the middle. The CDR3 runs 13 residues. From germline, CDR1 is DFQATT and CDR2 SNEGSKA (reference sequence). CDR3 in DNA: TGCAGTGCTAGAGGGGGCCCTAATGAAAAACTGTTTTTT. It yields the protein CSARGGPNEKLFF.

The CDR3 bases are TGCAGTGCCAGGACTAGCGGGAGGGTCACCGGGGAGCTGTTTTTT. Translation: CSARTSGRVTGELFF. The chain couples TRBV20-1 to TRBJ2-2, with 15 positions matching TRBD2. The CDR3 consists of 15 residues. Germline-derived CDR1 and CDR2 are DFQATT and SNEGSKA (reference sequence). The V gene end was trimmed by 6 bases and the J gene end by 4 bases; junction bases not matched to a gene: 3.

This clonotype was counted between two and nine times. The chain has TRBV14 and TRBJ2-5; D gene ambiguous. Germline loops: CDR1 SGHDN, CDR2 FVKESK. Trimming pared 0 bases from V and 1 base from J, leaving 15 bases between. The CDR3 is made up of 17 amino acids. The CDR3 is CASSQDRSRRTQETQYF. CDR3 bases: TGTGCCAGCAGCCAAGATCGAAGTAGACGGACCCAAGAGACCCAGTACTTC.

The J gene is TRBJ2-2, the V gene TRBV6-2 or TRBV6-3; no clear D gene. The V end was cut by 5 bases, the J end by 0 bases, with 10 bases between. This CDR3 comprises 15 residues. Per germline, CDR1 MNHEY and CDR2 SVGEGT. The CDR3 reads CASSLWGTNTGELFF. DNA for the CDR3: TGTGCCAGCAGTCTCTGGGGTACGAACACCGGGGAGCTGTTTTTT.

This clonotype was detected ten times or more. The chain has TRBV12-3 or TRBV12-4 and TRBJ1-5, with D tentatively TRBD1 (6 bases). The ends were cut back, 6 bases at V and 2 bases at J, with 14 bases in the middle. The CDR3 loop spans 15 amino acids. The CDR3 spells CASRGAVGGNQPQHF. CDR3 sequence (DNA): TGTGCCAGCAGGGGGGCTGTGGGTGGCAATCAGCCCCAGCATTTT.

This clonotype turned up a few times. This rearrangement joins TRBV7-9 to TRBJ1-4; D not resolved. Germline-derived CDR1 and CDR2 are SEHNR and FQNEAQ (reference sequence). This CDR3 has 14 amino acids. Trimming shortened V by 1 base and J by 12 bases, and 15 bases separated the two germline ends. CDR3 nucleotide sequence: TGTGCCAGCAGCTTAGGAGGTCCCGACTTGGAACTGTTTTTT. This codes for CASSLGGPDLELFF.

This clonotype was detected a few times. J is TRBJ1-1 and V is TRBV2; a possible D gene is TRBD1 (5 bases). This CDR3 has 15 amino acids. The V and J ends lost 6 bases and 0 bases respectively, with 14 bases between them. Germline CDR1 is SNHLY and CDR2 is FYNNEI. DNA of the CDR3: TGTGCCAGCAGGTTACAGGACCTTATGAACACTGAAGCTTTCTTT. Translation gives CASRLQDLMNTEAFF.

The DNA for the CDR3 is TGTGCCAGCAGTTACCCCCGCAGGACGAACACCGGGGAGCTGTTTTTT. Translated: CASSYPRRTNTGELFF. The J gene is TRBJ2-2, the V gene TRBV6-2 or TRBV6-3; D is unclear. From germline, CDR1 is MNHEY and CDR2 SVGEGT. V was shortened by 2 bases and J by 0 bases, with 10 bases between the two germline ends. This CDR3 is built from 16 residues.

The sample holds many counts of this clonotype. The chain employs TRBV6-4 and TRBJ2-3; the match to TRBD2 covers 12 bases. The CDR3 is made up of 18 amino acids. V gave up 3 bases and J gave up 4 bases; unmatched junction bases: 11. Germline CDR1 MRHNA, CDR2 SNTAGT. As DNA, the CDR3 is TGTGCCAGCAGTGATAAGCTAGCGGGAGGGCCTGGGGCAGATACGCAGTATTTT. It translates to CASSDKLAGGPGADTQYF.

Only a few counts were recorded for this clonotype. The J gene is TRBJ2-5, the V gene TRBV5-1; D is ambiguous. Germline loops: CDR1 SGHRS, CDR2 YFSETQ. Deletions cut 1 base from V and 5 bases from J, with 9 bases between. This CDR3 spans 13 amino acids. The CDR3 bases are TGCGCCAGCAGCTTGTTTAGCCGTGAGACCCAGTACTTC. Translation: CASSLFSRETQYF.

The CDR3 DNA reads as TGTGCCAGCAGTTTTGGCGCTCGCTCTGGGGCCAACGTCCTGACTTTC. It translates to CASSFGARSGANVLTF. The chain employs TRBV12-3 or TRBV12-4 and TRBJ2-6; D uncertain. V was trimmed by 3 bases and J by 0 bases, leaving 9 bases between them. The CDR3 is 16 residues long.

This clonotype was seen more than once but under ten times. The genes are TRBV29-1 and TRBJ2-1, with 7 bases that match TRBD1. Germline assignment: CDR1 SQVTM and CDR2 ANQGSEA. Trimming cost V 6 bases and J 5 bases; bases outside gene matches: 10. The CDR3 spans 14 residues. CDR3 residues: CSVLRQGNHNEQFF. The DNA for the CDR3 is TGCAGCGTCCTAAGACAGGGTAACCACAATGAGCAGTTCTTC.

The V gene is TRBV20-1, the J gene TRBJ2-3, with D tentatively TRBD2 (5 bases). The CDR3 has 15 amino acids. Trimming removed 2 bases from V and 1 base from J, with 13 bases in between. Germline CDR1 DFQATT, CDR2 SNEGSKA (reference sequence). The CDR3 here is CSARPAETGTDTQYF. The DNA of the CDR3 is TGCAGTGCTAGACCAGCGGAGACGGGCACAGATACGCAGTATTTT.

V gene TRBV27 combines with J gene TRBJ2-7, with D possibly TRBD2 on 7 matching bases. CDR3 length: 15 residues. Germline CDR1 MNHEY, CDR2 SMNVEV (reference sequence). Trimming stripped 2 bases from V and 5 bases from J, with 16 bases between. The CDR3 region is CASSLSRAGAHEQYF. CDR3 bases: TGTGCCAGCAGTTTAAGTCGTGCGGGGGCCCACGAGCAGTACTTC.

This clonotype was observed many times. V usage is TRBV4-2 and J usage is TRBJ1-1, with 7 bases that match TRBD1. The CDR3 consists of 16 residues. The junction had 8 bases not matched to a gene; V was cut back by 3 bases and J by 1 base. CDR1 and CDR2 from the germline V gene are LGHNA and YNFKEQ. The CDR3 region has the DNA TGTGCCAGCAGCCAGGATGACAGGGATTGGAACACTGAAGCTTTCTTT. Amino acids: CASSQDDRDWNTEAFF.

This clonotype was observed a handful of times. The V call is TRBV12-3 or TRBV12-4, the J call TRBJ1-5, with a weak D call TRBD1 (5 bases). The CDR3 is made up of 15 amino acids. Trimming stripped 3 bases from V and 0 bases from J, with 9 bases between. The CDR3 sequence: CASSFRDLSNQPQHF. The CDR3 DNA reads TGTGCCAGCAGTTTTAGGGACCTTAGCAATCAGCCCCAGCATTTT.

The chain joins TRBV24-1 to TRBJ2-3; tentative D call: TRBD1 (6 bases). The CDR3 consists of 15 residues. The germline V and J ends were trimmed by 3 bases and 8 bases, with 17 bases remaining between them. Germline lookup yields CDR1 KGHDR and CDR2 SFDVKD. The DNA of the CDR3 is TGTGCCACCAGTGATAACAGGGCTACTTTTAGTACGCAGTATTTT. Translating it yields CATSDNRATFSTQYF.

This clonotype has only a few counts. The junction does not match germline at one end; this may be a read error. The chain couples TRBV29-1 to TRBJ2-3, with 7 positions matching TRBD2. This CDR3 has 14 residues. Per the germline V gene, CDR1 is SQVTM and CDR2 is ANQGSEA. CDR3 sequence (DNA): TGCAGCGCTGAATCTAGCGGTGGCACAGATACGCAGTATTTT. Translated: CSAESSGGTDTQYF.

This clonotype was recorded many times. V is TRBV11-3 and J is TRBJ2-1; 7 bases match TRBD2. There are 16 residues in the CDR3. CDR1 is SGHNT and CDR2 is YENEEA in the germline V gene. The V gene end was trimmed by 5 bases and the J gene end by 7 bases; junction bases not matched to a gene: 14. CDR3 sequence reads: CASSRTIAGGLNEQFF. In nucleotides, the CDR3 is TGTGCCAGCAGCCGTACCATAGCGGGTGGTTTGAATGAGCAGTTCTTC.

This clonotype was detected a few times. V usage is TRBV6-2 or TRBV6-3 and J usage is TRBJ2-3; TRBD2 aligns across 8 bases. Trimming removed 9 bases from V and 8 bases from J; junction bases left unmatched: 13. The CDR3 runs 14 residues. Germline CDR1 MNHEY, CDR2 SVGEGT. Here the CDR3 DNA reads TGTGCCAGTTCCAGCTTACAGCGGGAGAGTACGCAGTATTTT. Encoded protein: CASSSLQRESTQYF.

The table lists this clonotype with a few counts. The V gene is TRBV5-5, the J gene TRBJ2-1; D may match TRBD1 or TRBD2 (5 bases each). The germline V and J ends were trimmed by 7 bases and 8 bases, with 16 bases remaining between them. Germline loops: CDR1 SGHKS, CDR2 YYEKEE (reference sequence). CDR3 length: 13 residues. The CDR3: CASQWVGTDEQFF. DNA for the CDR3: TGTGCCAGCCAATGGGTCGGGACGGATGAGCAGTTCTTC.

The chain links TRBV28 to TRBJ2-1; 8 bases align to TRBD2. This CDR3 has 12 residues. With V trimmed by 6 bases and J by 12 bases, 7 bases remained unmatched. In germline, CDR1 is MDHEN, CDR2 SYDVKM. The CDR3 nucleotides read TGTGCCAGCAGCTCTCCGGGACTAGGGCAGTTCTTC. Protein sequence: CASSSPGLGQFF.

This clonotype appeared a few times. The chain couples TRBV6-5 to TRBJ2-2; weak D call: TRBD1 (5 bases). Germline V gene data show CDR1 as MNHEY and CDR2 as SVGAGI. The length of the CDR3 is 13 residues. V lost 6 bases to trimming and J lost 7 bases, with 12 bases between them. The CDR3 DNA follows: TGTGCCAGCAGCCCAGGGTATGGCGGGGAGCTGTTTTTT. Translated, it gives CASSPGYGGELFF.

This chain connects TRBV19 to TRBJ2-2; D possibly corresponds to TRBD1 (5 bases). The germline V gene encodes CDR1 LNHDA and CDR2 SQIVND (reference sequence). There are 14 residues in the CDR3. V lost 4 bases, J lost 3 bases, and 9 bases lay in between. CDR3 DNA sequence: TGTGCCAGTAGTACAGGGTCGTACACCGGGGAGCTGTTTTTT. Protein: CASSTGSYTGELFF.

The rearrangement uses TRBV5-1 and TRBJ2-5; 9 nucleotides match TRBD1. Germline-derived CDR1 and CDR2 are SGHRS and YFSETQ. This CDR3 has 16 amino acids. Germline trimming cut 4 bases from V and 2 bases from J; bases unmatched to any gene: 9. CDR3 sequence reads: CASSRSGQGIQETQYF. The CDR3, as DNA: TGCGCCAGCAGCCGCTCAGGACAGGGGATTCAAGAGACCCAGTACTTC.

Only a few counts were recorded for this clonotype. The J gene is TRBJ2-3, the V gene TRBV12-5; the D gene could be TRBD1 or TRBD2 (5 bases each). The CDR3 has 17 amino acids. CDR1 LGHNT and CDR2 FRNRAP come from the germline V gene. V lost 3 bases to trimming and J lost 3 bases, with 19 bases between them. The CDR3 reads CASGFYLGLGPTDTQYF. DNA for the CDR3: TGTGCTAGTGGTTTCTACCTCGGGCTGGGACCGACAGATACGCAGTATTTT.

This clonotype occurred many times. The rearrangement links TRBV7-2 to TRBJ2-7; 8 nucleotides align to TRBD1. Trimming removed 5 bases from V and 2 bases from J; junction bases left unmatched: 5. This CDR3 comprises 14 residues. Germline V gives CDR1 SGHTA, CDR2 FQGNSA. The CDR3 region has the DNA TGTGCCAGCAGCCGAGACAGGGGTCCCTACGAGCAGTACTTC. It codes for CASSRDRGPYEQYF.

V and J are TRBV29-1 and TRBJ2-1; D is possibly TRBD1 or TRBD2 (5 bases each). Trimming took 2 bases from V and 0 from J, leaving 11 bases between them. This CDR3 contains 15 residues. The germline gives CDR1 SQVTM, CDR2 ANQGSEA. The CDR3 DNA is TGCAGCGTTGAAACGGGGCCCAGCTCCTACAATGAGCAGTTCTTC. Its protein product is CSVETGPSSYNEQFF.